The present T cell receptor (beta chain) was sequenced within a study of radiotherapy plus CTLA-4 blockade in lung cancer (dated by TCRdb to the late 2010s). Notes on the research overall: Among the enrolled patients, around 17% had an objective response, and 31% reached disease control.

Overall results and qualifications from the work: After treatment with radiotherapy and ipilimumab, TCR clones that originated in tumors expanded in peripheral blood. The strongest predictors of response, as reported, were early dynamic changes in blood T cell clones along with a rise in serum interferon-beta after radiation.

Library prep was done by the immunoSEQ multiplex PCR assay. In its TCRdb copy, this immuneACCESS table keeps in-frame sequences only and misses some clones. Where compared with another copy, unresolved V genes explain less than half of these, and the others have no known cause. Within this sample are 81,000 or so clones, with around 90% of them counted one time only. The leading ten clones occupy 0.87% of the sample. In this study, focal radiation therapy paired with CTLA-4 blockade (ipilimumab) was tested in patients who had chemo-refractory metastatic non-small-cell lung cancer. Regarding this clone: No cognate antigen has been identified for it. Nothing much larger sits one base from this clone, and base qualities are not available.

The specimen comprised peripheral blood, sampled from a patient treated with radiotherapy plus ipilimumab. The TCR sequence derives from a human donor with non-small cell lung cancer who had stable disease on radiotherapy plus ipilimumab.

CDR3 region: CASSLLPTGASYNEQFF. The DNA sequence is TGTGCCAGCAGCTTACTTCCGACAGGGGCCTCCTACAATGAGCAGTTCTTC. Rearrangement joined TRBV7-6 to TRBJ2-1; 8 junctional bases match TRBD1. Looking up the germline V gene yields CDR1 SGHVS and CDR2 FNYEAQ. Inclusive of the bounding cysteine and phenylalanine, the CDR3 is 17 residues long. Left in the record is the CDR3 DNA by itself, 51 bases read in frame from the first base. V is cut back by 2 bases and J by 0 bases, with 6 bases in the junction unmatched.